This passage covers 13 T cell receptor beta chains from one sample sequenced in a study of T cells in tumors after PD-1 blockade. This table comes from immunoSEQ multiplex PCR, and its TCRdb copy is limited to in-frame clones, with some not included. The sample lists 60,000 to 65,000 clones, about 74% occurring once. Sequenced material: PBMCs, taken after anti-PD-1 treatment. The origin of the receptors is a human donor with basal cell carcinoma.

The gene calls are TRBV7-2 and TRBJ2-1; D gene unclear. This CDR3 comprises 15 residues. Germline CDR1 and CDR2: SGHTA and FQGNSA. V was pared by 6 bases and J by 0 bases, with 12 bases between. The CDR3 is CASSYDIGSYNEQFF. CDR3 nucleotides: TGTGCCAGCAGTTATGATATTGGCTCCTACAATGAGCAGTTCTTC.

The chain has TRBV6-2 or TRBV6-3 and TRBJ2-1, with TRBD2 identical over 7 bases. Trimming removed 5 bases from V and 4 bases from J; junction bases left unmatched: 11. The CDR3 covers 16 residues. CDR1 MNHEY and CDR2 SVGEGT come from the germline V gene. The DNA for the CDR3 is TGTGCCAGCAGTCCCCATGAAGCGGGACGATACAATGAGCAGTTCTTC. This encodes CASSPHEAGRYNEQFF.

This clone was counted between two and nine times. The chain recombines TRBV29-1 with TRBJ1-4; D may be TRBD1 (5 bases). Trimming left V 4 bases short and J 3 bases short, with 9 bases between. This CDR3 comprises 13 residues. CDR1 is SQVTM and CDR2 is ANQGSEA in the germline V gene. In nucleotides, the CDR3 is TGCAGCGTTGTCGACAGCCCTAATGAAAAACTGTTTTTT. Protein sequence: CSVVDSPNEKLFF.

Only a few counts were recorded for this clone. The chain combines TRBV10-2 with TRBJ1-5; TRBD1 agrees at 7 bases. Germline assignment: CDR1 WSHSY and CDR2 SAAADI. The CDR3 contains 13 residues. J gave up 3 bases and V 9 bases, and 5 bases lay outside the gene matches. DNA of the CDR3: TGCGCCAGTGCCGGGACAGTCAATCAGCCCCAGCATTTT. Translating it yields CASAGTVNQPQHF.

The chain uses TRBV5-1 and TRBJ2-5; 8 nucleotides align to TRBD2. CDR1 and CDR2 (germline): SGHRS, YFSETQ. J gave up 2 bases and V 5 bases, and 8 bases lay outside the gene matches. CDR3 length: 15 residues. Written as DNA, the CDR3 is TGCGCCAGCAGGTCCCGGGGGGGTAATCAAGAGACCCAGTACTTC. Its protein is CASRSRGGNQETQYF.

This clone has more than one count but fewer than ten. This rearrangement joins TRBV24-1 to TRBJ2-7, with a tentative D call TRBD1 (6 bases). The CDR3 contains 13 residues. Germline CDR1 reads KGHDR; CDR2 reads SFDVKD. V was shortened by 8 bases and J by 0 bases, with 10 bases between the two germline ends. The CDR3 region has the DNA TGTGCCACCACAAGACAGGACTCCTACGAGCAGTACTTC. Translation gives CATTRQDSYEQYF.

This clone was recorded a few times. This chain joins TRBV5-6 and TRBJ1-5; 7 bases fit TRBD1. The CDR3 length is 14 residues. V shed 3 bases, J shed 7 bases, and the junction held 7 bases outside the gene matches. Germline lookup yields CDR1 SGHDT and CDR2 YYEEEE. CDR3 nucleotides: TGTGCCAGCAGCTCACAGACAGGGTTGCAGCCCCAGCATTTT. This gives the protein CASSSQTGLQPQHF.

The chain combines TRBV14 with TRBJ2-1, with D maybe TRBD2 (7 bases). Germline V gives CDR1 SGHDN, CDR2 FVKESK. The CDR3 is made up of 22 amino acids. The V end was cut by 1 base, the J end by 4 bases, with 32 bases between. CDR3 region: CASSQGRKFYEGGRVNYNEQFF. The CDR3 DNA sequence: TGTGCCAGCAGCCAAGGTCGGAAATTCTACGAGGGGGGGCGCGTGAATTACAATGAGCAGTTCTTC.

This sequence joins TRBV28 and TRBJ2-3, with 9 bases fitting TRBD1. This CDR3 region has 15 residues. Looked up from germline, CDR1 is MDHEN and CDR2 is SYDVKM. After removal of 5 bases from V and 4 bases from J, the junction contained 7 bases not matched to a gene. The CDR3 here is CASSEYRGQADTQYF. The CDR3 region has the DNA TGTGCCAGCAGTGAATACAGGGGGCAGGCAGATACGCAGTATTTT.

There are a few counts of this clone. This chain joins TRBV5-5 and TRBJ2-7, with TRBD2 identical over 11 bases. The trim removed 2 bases at V and 4 bases at J, leaving 14 bases unmatched. The CDR3 spans 18 residues. CDR1 and CDR2 (germline): SGHKS, YYEKEE (reference sequence). CDR3 region: CASSFGYNSGGAAYEQYF. CDR3 coding DNA: TGTGCCAGCAGCTTTGGGTATAATAGCGGGGGGGCCGCATACGAGCAGTACTTC.

CDR3 residues: CASSILHRDGGTEAFF. In DNA form, the CDR3 reads TGTGCCAGTAGTATCCTGCATAGGGACGGGGGCACTGAAGCTTTCTTT. The J gene is TRBJ1-1, the V gene TRBV19, with D maybe TRBD1 (5 bases). The CDR3 has 16 residues. The V and J ends lost 3 bases and 4 bases respectively, with 18 bases between them. Germline V gives CDR1 LNHDA, CDR2 SQIVND (reference sequence).

This clone has more than one count but fewer than ten. The genes are TRBV12-3 or TRBV12-4 and TRBJ1-5; the D is unclear. Trimming pared 3 bases from V and 1 base from J, leaving 4 bases between. This CDR3 spans 13 amino acids. CDR3 DNA: TGTGCCAGCAGTTTTGTGAGCAATCAGCCCCAGCATTTT. This encodes CASSFVSNQPQHF.

The chain carries TRBV24-1 and TRBJ2-3; TRBD2 matches 13 bases. The CDR3 loop spans 17 amino acids. The germline V gene encodes CDR1 KGHDR and CDR2 SFDVKD. V trimming: 9 bases; J trimming: 5 bases; junction bases outside the gene matches: 13. This chain's CDR3 is CATGPGTSGMVGDTQYF. CDR3 DNA: TGTGCCACCGGACCAGGGACTAGCGGGATGGTGGGAGATACGCAGTATTTT.